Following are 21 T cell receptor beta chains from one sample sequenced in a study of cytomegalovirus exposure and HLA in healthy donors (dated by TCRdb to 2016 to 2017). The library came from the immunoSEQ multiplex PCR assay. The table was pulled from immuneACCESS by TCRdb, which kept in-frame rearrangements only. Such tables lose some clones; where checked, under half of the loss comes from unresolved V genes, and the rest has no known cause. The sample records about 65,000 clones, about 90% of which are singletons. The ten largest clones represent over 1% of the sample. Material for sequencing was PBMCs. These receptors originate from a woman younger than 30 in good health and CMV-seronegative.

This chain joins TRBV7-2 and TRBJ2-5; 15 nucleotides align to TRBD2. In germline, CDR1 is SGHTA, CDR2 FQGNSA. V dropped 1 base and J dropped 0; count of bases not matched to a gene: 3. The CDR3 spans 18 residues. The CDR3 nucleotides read TGTGCCAGCAGCTTAGGAGGGACTAGCGGGAGGTACCAAGAGACCCAGTACTTC. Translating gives CASSLGGTSGRYQETQYF.

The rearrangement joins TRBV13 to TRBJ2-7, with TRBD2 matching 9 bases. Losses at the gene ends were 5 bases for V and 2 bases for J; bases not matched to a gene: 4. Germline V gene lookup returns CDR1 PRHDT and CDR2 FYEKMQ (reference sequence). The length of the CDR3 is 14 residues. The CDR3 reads CASSPRLAAYEQYF. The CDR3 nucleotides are TGTGCCAGCAGCCCCCGACTAGCGGCCTACGAGCAGTACTTC. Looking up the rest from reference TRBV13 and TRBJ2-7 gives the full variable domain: AAGVIQSPRHLIKEKRETATLKCYPIPRHDTVYWYQQGPGQDPQFLISFYEKMQSDKGSIPDRFSAQQFSDYHSELNMSSLELGDSALYFCASSPRLAAYEQYFGPGTRLTVT.

The CDR3 DNA is TGTGCTAGTGGTTTGCTTAGGGGAGAGACCCAGTACTTC. Translating gives CASGLLRGETQYF. This chain uses TRBV12-5 with TRBJ2-5; TRBD1 is a possible D gene (5 bases). The V end was cut by 2 bases, the J end by 4 bases, with 8 bases between. The CDR3 covers 13 residues. CDR1 LGHNT and CDR2 FRNRAP come from the germline V gene.

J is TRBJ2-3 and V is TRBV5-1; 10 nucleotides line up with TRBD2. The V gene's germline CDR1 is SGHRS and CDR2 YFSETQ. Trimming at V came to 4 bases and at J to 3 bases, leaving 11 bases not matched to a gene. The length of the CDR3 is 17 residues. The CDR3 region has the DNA TGCGCCAGCAGCATTGGACTAGCGGACTTTACGACAGATACGCAGTATTTT. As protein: CASSIGLADFTTDTQYF.

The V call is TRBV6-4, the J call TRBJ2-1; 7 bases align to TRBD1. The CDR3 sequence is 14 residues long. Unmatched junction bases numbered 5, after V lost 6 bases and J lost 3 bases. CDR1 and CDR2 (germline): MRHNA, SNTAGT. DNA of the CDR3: TGTGCCAGCAGGGTGACAGGGTTCTACAATGAGCAGTTCTTC. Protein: CASRVTGFYNEQFF.

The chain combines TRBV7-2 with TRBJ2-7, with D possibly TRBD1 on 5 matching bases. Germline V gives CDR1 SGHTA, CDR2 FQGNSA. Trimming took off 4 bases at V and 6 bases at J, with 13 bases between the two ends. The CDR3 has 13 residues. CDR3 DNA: TGTGCCAGCAGCTCCAGGGTTACGGCCGAGCAGTACTTC. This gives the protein CASSSRVTAEQYF.

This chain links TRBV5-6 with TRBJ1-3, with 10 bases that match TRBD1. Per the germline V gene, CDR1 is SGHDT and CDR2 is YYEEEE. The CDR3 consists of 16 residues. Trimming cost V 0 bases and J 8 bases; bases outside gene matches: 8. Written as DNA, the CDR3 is TGTGCCAGCAGCTTGGGGATTCCGGGACAGGGGTACACCATATATTTT. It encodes CASSLGIPGQGYTIYF.

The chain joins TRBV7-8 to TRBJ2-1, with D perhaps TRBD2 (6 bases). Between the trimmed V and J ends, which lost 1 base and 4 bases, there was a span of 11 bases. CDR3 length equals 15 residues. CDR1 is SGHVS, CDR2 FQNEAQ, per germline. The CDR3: CASSLGRDPYNEQFF. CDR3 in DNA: TGTGCCAGCAGCTTAGGGAGGGACCCTTACAATGAGCAGTTCTTC. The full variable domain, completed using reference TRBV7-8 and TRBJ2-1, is GAGVSQSPRYKVAKRGQDVALRCDPISGHVSLFWYQQALGQGPEFLTYFQNEAQLDKSGLPSDRFFAERPEGSVSTLKIQRTQQEDSAVYLCASSLGRDPYNEQFFGPGTRLTVL.

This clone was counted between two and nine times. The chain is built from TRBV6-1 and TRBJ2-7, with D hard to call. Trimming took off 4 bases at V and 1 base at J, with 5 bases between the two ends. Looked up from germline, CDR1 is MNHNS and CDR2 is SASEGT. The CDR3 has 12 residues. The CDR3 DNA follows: TGTGCCAGCAGTGGAGGTTCCTACGAGCAGTACTTC. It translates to CASSGGSYEQYF.

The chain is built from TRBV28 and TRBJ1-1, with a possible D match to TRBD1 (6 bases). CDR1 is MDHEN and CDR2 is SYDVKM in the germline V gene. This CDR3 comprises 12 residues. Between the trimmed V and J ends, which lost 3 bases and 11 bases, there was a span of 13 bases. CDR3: CASSFPYREAFF. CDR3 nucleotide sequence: TGTGCCAGCAGTTTCCCATACAGGGAGGCTTTCTTT.

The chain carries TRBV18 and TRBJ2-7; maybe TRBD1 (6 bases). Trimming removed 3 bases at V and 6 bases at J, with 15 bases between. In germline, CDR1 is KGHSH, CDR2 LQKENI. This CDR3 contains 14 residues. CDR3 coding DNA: TGTGCCAGCTCACCGTCCGAAACCAGGGGCGAGCAGTACTTC. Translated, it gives CASSPSETRGEQYF.

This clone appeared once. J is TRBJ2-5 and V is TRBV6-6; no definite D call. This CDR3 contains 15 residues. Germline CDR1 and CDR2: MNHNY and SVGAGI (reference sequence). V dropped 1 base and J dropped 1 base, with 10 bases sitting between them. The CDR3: CASSYWAAFQETQYF. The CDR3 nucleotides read TGTGCCAGCAGTTACTGGGCAGCCTTCCAAGAGACCCAGTACTTC.

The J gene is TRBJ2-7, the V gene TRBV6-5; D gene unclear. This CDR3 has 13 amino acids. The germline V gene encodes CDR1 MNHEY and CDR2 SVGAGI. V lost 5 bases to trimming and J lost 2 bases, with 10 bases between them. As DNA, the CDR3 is TGTGCCAGCAGTCCCGCGTCACCCTACGAGCAGTACTTC. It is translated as CASSPASPYEQYF.

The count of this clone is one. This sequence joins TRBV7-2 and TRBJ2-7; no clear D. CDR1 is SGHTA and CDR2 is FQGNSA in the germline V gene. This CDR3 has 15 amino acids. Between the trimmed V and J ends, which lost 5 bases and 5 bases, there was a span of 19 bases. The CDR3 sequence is CASSVTLRRIHEQYF. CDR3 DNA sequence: TGTGCCAGCAGCGTCACCCTGCGGCGGATCCACGAGCAGTACTTC.

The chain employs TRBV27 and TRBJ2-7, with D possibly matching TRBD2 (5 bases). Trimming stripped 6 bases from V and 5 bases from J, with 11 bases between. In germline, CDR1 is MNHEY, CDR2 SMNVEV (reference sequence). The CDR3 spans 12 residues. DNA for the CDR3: TGTGCCAGCAGGGCGGGTATCCACGAGCAGTACTTC. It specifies CASRAGIHEQYF.

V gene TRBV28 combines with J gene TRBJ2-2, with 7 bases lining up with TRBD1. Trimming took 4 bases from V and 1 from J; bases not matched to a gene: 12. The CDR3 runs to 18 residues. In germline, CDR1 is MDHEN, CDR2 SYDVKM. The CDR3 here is CASSSPTMAGGNTGELFF. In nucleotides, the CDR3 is TGTGCCAGCAGTTCACCGACTATGGCAGGGGGGAACACCGGGGAGCTGTTTTTT.

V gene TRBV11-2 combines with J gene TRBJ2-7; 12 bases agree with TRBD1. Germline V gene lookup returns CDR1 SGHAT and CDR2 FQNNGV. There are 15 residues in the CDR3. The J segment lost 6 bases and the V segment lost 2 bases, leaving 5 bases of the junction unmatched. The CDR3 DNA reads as TGTGCCAGCAGCTTACGGGGACAGGGGGCGGTCGAGCAGTACTTC. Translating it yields CASSLRGQGAVEQYF.

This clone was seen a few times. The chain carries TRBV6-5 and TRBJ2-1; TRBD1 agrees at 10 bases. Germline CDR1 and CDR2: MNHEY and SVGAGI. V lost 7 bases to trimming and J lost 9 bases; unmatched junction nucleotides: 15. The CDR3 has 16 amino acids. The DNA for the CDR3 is TGTGCCAGCACCTACTCTCCGGGACAGGGGTCAGCTGAGCAGTTCTTC. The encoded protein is CASTYSPGQGSAEQFF.

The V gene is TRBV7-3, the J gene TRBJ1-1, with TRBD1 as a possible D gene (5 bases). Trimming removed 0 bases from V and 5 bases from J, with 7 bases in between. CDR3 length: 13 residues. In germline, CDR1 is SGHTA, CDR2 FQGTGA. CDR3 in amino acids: CASSLTGRTEAFF. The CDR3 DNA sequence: TGTGCCAGCAGCTTAACGGGGCGTACTGAAGCTTTCTTT.

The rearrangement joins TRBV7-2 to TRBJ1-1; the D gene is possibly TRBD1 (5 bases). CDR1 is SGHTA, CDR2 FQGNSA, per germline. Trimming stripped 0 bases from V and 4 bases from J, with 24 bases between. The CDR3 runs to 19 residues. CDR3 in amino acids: CASSLAQVLPHNWFTEAFF. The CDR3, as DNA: TGTGCCAGCAGCTTAGCACAGGTTTTACCTCATAATTGGTTCACTGAAGCTTTCTTT.

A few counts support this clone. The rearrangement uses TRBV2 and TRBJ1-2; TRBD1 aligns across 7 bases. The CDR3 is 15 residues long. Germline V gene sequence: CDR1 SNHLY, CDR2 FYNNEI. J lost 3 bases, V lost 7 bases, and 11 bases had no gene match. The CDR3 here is CASMAPGQTYYGYTF. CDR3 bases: TGTGCCAGCATGGCCCCGGGACAGACCTACTATGGCTACACCTTC.